What follows are 18 T cell receptor beta chains derived from one specimen sequenced in a study of regulatory and conventional T cells in breast cancer. Using its own MiXCR run on the PCR reads, TCRdb lists one record per CDR3 protein. The repertoire holds approximately 9,500 distinct CDR3 sequences, with approximately 30% as singletons. Source material: conventional T cells from blood. These receptors were collected from a male donor in good health.

The V and J genes are TRBV14 and TRBJ2-3, with D tentatively TRBD2 (6 bases). The CDR3 spans 13 residues. Germline CDR1 reads SGHDN; CDR2 reads FVKESK. With 5 bases removed from V and 4 bases from J, the gap between germline ends came to 10 bases. The DNA for the CDR3 is TGTGCCAGCAGCGGAGGGGCAGCAGATACGCAGTATTTT. Protein: CASSGGAADTQYF.

For this clonotype: One end of the junction fails to match germline, which may point to a read error. J is TRBJ1-3 and V is TRBV20-1, with D uncertain. The CDR3 consists of 14 residues. Per the germline V gene, CDR1 is DFQATT and CDR2 is SNEGSKA (reference sequence). CDR3 loop: CSARDSRSGDTIYF. The CDR3 DNA is TGCAGTGCCCGTGACTCACGCTCTGGAGACACCATATATTTT.

By share of the sample, this clonotype is medium-sized. J is TRBJ2-3 and V is TRBV7-1, with D tentatively TRBD1 or TRBD2 (5 bases each). TRBV7-1 is known as an ORF, though its function is uncertain. The V end was cut by 3 bases, the J end by 7 bases, with 20 bases between. This CDR3 has 16 amino acids. CDR3 sequence: CASSSIHWDESHTQYF. Written as DNA, the CDR3 is TGTGCCAGCAGCTCCATCCACTGGGACGAATCGCATACGCAGTATTTT.

The chain combines TRBV12-3 or TRBV12-4 with TRBJ1-5, with TRBD1 matching over 7 bases. This CDR3 is built from 15 residues. With V trimmed by 1 base and J by 3 bases, 3 bases remained unmatched. CDR3 nucleotides: TGTGCCAGCAGTTTAGGGGGACAGAACAATCAGCCCCAGCATTTT. It yields the protein CASSLGGQNNQPQHF.

Of note for this clonotype: One junction end does not reproduce the germline sequence, and a read error may be involved. As DNA, the CDR3 is TGCGCCAGCAGTCTCGGGGGATCGAACACTGAAGCCTTCTTT. Residues: CASSLGGSNTEAFF. The chain joins TRBV6-2 or TRBV6-3 to TRBJ1-1; weak D call: TRBD1 (5 bases). The length of the CDR3 is 14 residues. Germline CDR1 and CDR2: MNHEY and SVGEGT.

The rearrangement uses TRBV7-8 and TRBJ1-5; D not resolved. V lost 5 bases and J lost 4, with 12 bases in between. The germline V gene has CDR1 SGHVS and CDR2 FQNEAQ. This CDR3 has 14 residues. As DNA, the CDR3 is TGTGCCAGCAGCACCGGACGGGAAAATCAGCCCCAGCATTTT. Translating it yields CASSTGRENQPQHF. Full variable domain (outside the CDR3, taken from reference TRBV7-8 and TRBJ1-5): GAGVSQSPRYKVAKRGQDVALRCDPISGHVSLFWYQQALGQGPEFLTYFQNEAQLDKSGLPSDRFFAERPEGSVSTLKIQRTQQEDSAVYLCASSTGRENQPQHFGDGTRLSIL.

The chain carries TRBV3-1 and TRBJ2-2; the D is unclear. Trimming removed 4 bases at V and 0 bases at J, with 18 bases between. The CDR3 length is 18 residues. The germline gives CDR1 LGHDT, CDR2 YNNKEL (reference sequence). The CDR3: CASSRLTRLLANTGELFF. The CDR3 nucleotides are TGTGCCAGCAGCCGCCTAACCCGACTGTTGGCGAACACCGGGGAGCTGTTTTTT.

This clonotype has a handful of counts. The genes are TRBV10-2 and TRBJ1-3; TRBD1 is a possible D gene (5 bases). The CDR3 has 14 amino acids. V gave up 3 bases and J gave up 4 bases, with 10 bases separating them. Germline lookup yields CDR1 WSHSY and CDR2 SAAADI. The CDR3 sequence is CASSDRGPGNTIYF. The CDR3 nucleotides are TGCGCCAGCAGTGATAGGGGTCCGGGAAACACCATATATTTT.

This clonotype is medium-sized within its sample. The V gene is TRBV20-1, the J gene TRBJ1-1, with D uncertain. Germline CDR1 and CDR2: DFQATT and SNEGSKA (reference sequence). The CDR3 extends over 14 amino acids. V was pared by 3 bases and J by 0 bases, with 11 bases between. The CDR3 sequence: CSASSPGLNTEAFF. CDR3 coding DNA: TGCAGTGCTAGCAGCCCGGGCCTGAACACTGAAGCTTTCTTT.

V usage is TRBV24-1 and J usage is TRBJ2-7; D is perhaps TRBD1 or TRBD2 (5 bases each). CDR1 and CDR2 (germline): KGHDR, SFDVKD. V lost 2 bases to trimming and J lost 1 base, with 11 bases between them. The CDR3 loop spans 15 amino acids. The CDR3 DNA is TGTGCCACCAGTGATTCGGGACGGGCGTCCTACGAGCAGTACTTC. Translation gives CATSDSGRASYEQYF.

The genes are TRBV4-3 and TRBJ2-6; no definite D call. Germline V gives CDR1 LGHNA, CDR2 YSLEER. With 0 bases removed from V and 4 bases from J, the gap between germline ends came to 13 bases. The CDR3 has 17 residues. The CDR3 sequence is CASSQDVGSLGANVLTF. CDR3 bases: TGCGCCAGCAGCCAAGACGTCGGGTCTTTGGGGGCCAACGTCCTGACTTTC.

In its sample, this clonotype is medium-sized (0.01 to 0.1%). The rearrangement joins TRBV4-3 to TRBJ2-4; D is possibly TRBD1 or TRBD2 (5 bases each). Germline values: CDR1 LGHNA, CDR2 YSLEER. V lost 3 bases, J lost 8 bases, and 17 bases lay in between. The CDR3 has 15 residues. The CDR3 region is CASSQGRDPGHIQYF. For the CDR3, the DNA is TGCGCCAGCAGCCAGGGTCGGGACCCCGGCCACATTCAGTACTTC.

The chain combines TRBV27 with TRBJ1-6; 9 bases align to TRBD1. Germline V gives CDR1 MNHEY, CDR2 SMNVEV (reference sequence). The ends lost 8 bases at V and 0 bases at J; junction bases unmatched: 14. This CDR3 has 19 amino acids. In DNA, the CDR3 is TGTGCCAGCCCCGCCCCAGGGACAGGGCTTAGCTCCTATAATTCACCCCTCCACTTT. Residues: CASPAPGTGLSSYNSPLHF.

This clonotype was seen just once. The CDR3 DNA reads TGTGCCAGCAGTCCGAGACGTGTGAAAGATAAGCAGTTCTTC. It is translated as CASSPRRVKDKQFF. The V gene is TRBV12-3 or TRBV12-4, the J gene TRBJ2-1; no reliable D call. Trimming removed 5 bases from V and 11 bases from J, with 19 bases in between. CDR3 length equals 14 residues.

This clonotype was counted between two and nine times. The V call is TRBV7-2, the J call TRBJ1-2; no reliable D call. The CDR3 runs to 14 residues. Trimming took off 7 bases at V and 8 bases at J, with 20 bases between the two ends. Germline V CDR1 and CDR2: SGHTA, FQGNSA. Here the CDR3 reads CASTSPGRIEGYTF. DNA for the CDR3: TGTGCCAGCACCTCACCGGGGAGGATAGAGGGCTACACCTTC.

The chain links TRBV20-1 to TRBJ1-6; D may be TRBD1 (5 bases). The V gene's germline CDR1 is DFQATT and CDR2 SNEGSKA (reference sequence). This CDR3 has 12 residues. Trimming took off 6 bases at V and 8 bases at J, with 11 bases between the two ends. The CDR3 bases are TGCAGTGCGGGGCAGGGAGATTCACCCCTCCACTTT. This gives the protein CSAGQGDSPLHF.

As regards this clonotype: This clone may be a read error of a much larger clone one base away. V and J are TRBV10-3 and TRBJ2-1; 8 bases agree with TRBD2. The CDR3 extends over 16 amino acids. The germline CDR1 and CDR2 sequences are ENHRY and SYGVKD. The CDR3 loop reads CAISESKGLVSTEQSF. The CDR3 DNA reads TGTGCCATCAGTGAGTCGAAGGGACTAGTTTCCACTGAGCAGTCCTTC.

CDR3 region: CASSLFDRVKAHQETQYF. The CDR3 DNA reads TGTGCCAGCAGTTTATTCGACAGGGTCAAAGCTCATCAAGAGACCCAGTACTTC. The chain employs TRBV28 and TRBJ2-5; 7 bases fit TRBD1. The germline V gene has CDR1 MDHEN and CDR2 SYDVKM. Germline trimming cut 1 base from V and 2 bases from J; bases unmatched to any gene: 13. The CDR3 length is 18 residues.